This TCR beta chain was recovered during a study of T cells after yellow fever vaccination. Study as a whole: In the case of low-cell-number fractions, SMART-Seq v4 Ultra Low Input was used for preparation. Broader study findings: It was a weaker secondary response, yet one that peaked faster, at day 5 versus 15. Booster samples showed a return of most primary-vaccination clones (around 96% CD4, 88% CD8). Across the CD4 and CD8 compartments, a small share of clonotypes was present in both.

TCRdb independently ran MiXCR on the 5' RACE reads; one entry per CDR3 protein. The sample has 350,000 to 450,000 distinct CDR3 sequences; approximately 6% are singletons. This clonotype was detected ten times or more. Its antigen is unidentified. The clonotype was recovered from a man in his thirties or forties who received the YFV17D yellow fever vaccine. The specimen was PBMCs, collected 5 days after the yellow fever booster vaccination.

The CDR3 loop reads CASSLEAGSYEQYF. The CDR3 DNA follows: TGTGCCAGCAGCTTAGAGGCTGGATCCTACGAGCAGTACTTC. V gene TRBV7-8 combines with J gene TRBJ2-7; D is unclear. Germline lookup yields CDR1 SGHVS and CDR2 FQNEAQ. Between the trimmed V and J ends, which lost 1 base and 1 base, there was a span of 8 bases. The CDR3 totals 14 residues. Complete variable domain (other parts from reference TRBV7-8 and TRBJ2-7): GAGVSQSPRYKVAKRGQDVALRCDPISGHVSLFWYQQALGQGPEFLTYFQNEAQLDKSGLPSDRFFAERPEGSVSTLKIQRTQQEDSAVYLCASSLEAGSYEQYFGPGTRLTVT.